The present T cell receptor beta chain was sequenced within a study of regulatory T cells in long-lasting Graves disease. Background on the study: It was over 5 years of antithyroid drugs, with positive TSH receptor antibodies, that meant persistent Graves' disease.

For TCR beta, libraries came from iRepertoire HTBI primers and Arm-PCR of CDR3 regions. Via MiXCR, TCRdb re-called the multiplex PCR reads, giving one row per CDR3 protein. The data show 500,000 to 800,000 distinct CDR3 sequences, 30% seen once. This clonotype has just a few counts. The time point is: persistent/refractory GD, antithyroid drugs over 5 years with positive TRAb. TCR sequences were obtained from RNA taken from PBMCs. Graves' disease diagnosis was established per American Thyroid Association guidelines. This CDR3 comprises 14 residues. V was clipped by 3 bases and J by 2 bases; unmatched bases: 0. Germline CDR1 and CDR2: LNHNV and YYDKDF (reference sequence).

This chain connects TRBV15 to TRBJ1-1; 10 bases fit TRBD1. The source is a female donor with Graves disease. The input for sequencing was peripheral blood mononuclear cells (PBMCs), taken when the disease was refractory, from a patient treated with antithyroid drugs. CDR3 protein: CATSRTGGNTEAFF. The CDR3 bases are TGTGCCACCAGCAGGACAGGGGGCAACACTGAAGCTTTCTTT. Combining the CDR3 with reference TRBV15 and TRBJ1-1 gives the whole variable domain DAMVIQNPRYQVTQFGKPVTLSCSQTLNHNVMYWYQQKSSQAPKLLFHYYDKDFNNEADTPDNFQSRRPNTSFCFLDIRSPGLGDTAMYLCATSRTGGNTEAFFGQGTRLTVV.